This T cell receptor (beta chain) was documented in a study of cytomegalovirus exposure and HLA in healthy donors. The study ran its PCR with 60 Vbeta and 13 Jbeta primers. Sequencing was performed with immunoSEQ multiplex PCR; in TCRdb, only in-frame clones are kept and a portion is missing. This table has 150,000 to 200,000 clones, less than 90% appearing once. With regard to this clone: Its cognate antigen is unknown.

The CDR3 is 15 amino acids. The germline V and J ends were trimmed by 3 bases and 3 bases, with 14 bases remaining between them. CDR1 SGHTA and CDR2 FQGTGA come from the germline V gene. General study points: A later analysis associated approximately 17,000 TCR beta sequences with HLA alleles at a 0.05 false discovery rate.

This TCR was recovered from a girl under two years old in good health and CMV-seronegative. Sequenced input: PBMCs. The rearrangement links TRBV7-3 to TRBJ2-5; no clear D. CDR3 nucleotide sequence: TGTGCCAGCAGCTTCTCAGGTCGTAGAGAAGAGACCCAGTACTTC. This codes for CASSFSGRREETQYF.